This is a list of T cell receptor beta chains from one sample in a study of blood T cells in healthy people across ages. MiXCR, run by TCRdb on the 5' RACE reads, gives a single entry per CDR3 protein. The repertoire consists of hundreds of thousands of distinct CDR3 sequences, with under 30% occurring once and the leading ten covering around 16%. Sequencing was performed on blood. These receptors were collected from a woman aged 80 or older in good health. Each CDR3 is given with its conserved first and last residue. A D gene is named only where the DNA matches it firmly. The listing skips clone size in some rows; elsewhere it reads once, few, many or a size class.

cdr3_nt,cdr3_aa,d_call,clone_size,v_call,j_call
TGCGCCAGCAGCCAAGAGGCCACAGGGGTAGCAGATACGCAGTATTTT,CASSQEATGVADTQYF,TRBD1,many,TRBV4-1,TRBJ2-3
TGTGCCATCAGTGAGTCCGGGGGGACCGGGGAGCTGTTTTTT,CAISESGGTGELFF,TRBD2,few,TRBV10-3,TRBJ2-2
TGTGCCAGCAGCCAAGGAGTTAGCGGGGTGGGCAATGAGCAGTTCTTC,CASSQGVSGVGNEQFF,TRBD2,many,TRBV3-1,TRBJ2-1
TGTGCCAGCAGCCGCGGGACAGGCTGGGCCGATACGCAGTATTTT,CASSRGTGWADTQYF,TRBD1,large,TRBV7-8,TRBJ2-3
TGCAGTGCTAGACAACAGGGTAATGTCGCCCATGGCTACACCTTC,CSARQQGNVAHGYTF,-,few,TRBV20-1,TRBJ1-2
TGTGCCAGCAGTTTCGGGACAACAGATACGCAGTATTTT,CASSFGTTDTQYF,-,-,TRBV27,TRBJ2-3
TGCAGTGCTATTTTATTGACAGGGGGCTGGGAGACCCAGTACTTC,CSAILLTGGWETQYF,TRBD1,many,TRBV20-1,TRBJ2-5
TGCGCCAGCAGCTTGCTAGCTGGGGAGGGAAACATTCAGTACTTC,CASSLLAGEGNIQYF,TRBD2,many,TRBV5-1,TRBJ2-4
TGTGCCAGCAGCTTGGATAGGATAGCGAACACTGAAGCTTTCTTT,CASSLDRIANTEAFF,-,-,TRBV5-4,TRBJ1-1
TGCAGTGCTTCAGGACAGGGGGCGGGGGAAGAGACCCAGTACTTC,CSASGQGAGEETQYF,TRBD1,many,TRBV20-1,TRBJ2-5
TGTGCCAGCAGTCCCACGCCAGGGGGCGCAGGGGCCAACGTCCTGACTTTC,CASSPTPGGAGANVLTF,TRBD1,few,TRBV27,TRBJ2-6
TGTGCCAGCAGTTTTTCAGGGAGGACTGAAGCTTTCTTT,CASSFSGRTEAFF,-,few,TRBV12-3/TRBV12-4,TRBJ1-1
TGTGCCAGCAGCTTAACCACCGGGACAGGATATCTCTATGGCTACACCTTC,CASSLTTGTGYLYGYTF,TRBD1,-,TRBV7-2,TRBJ1-2
TGTGCCACCAGTGCGAGGGGGGAAAAACTGTTTTTT,CATSARGEKLFF,-,few,TRBV24-1,TRBJ1-4
TGTGCCAGCAGCTTAGTCGTTAGCACAGATACGCAGTATTTT,CASSLVVSTDTQYF,-,many,TRBV7-9,TRBJ2-3
TGCAGTGCTCCCCCGGGACTAGCGGACGAGCAGTACTTC,CSAPPGLADEQYF,TRBD2,-,TRBV20-1,TRBJ2-7
TGTGCCGGCAGCTTAAGCGGGGGGGGCAATGAGCAGTTCTTC,CAGSLSGGGNEQFF,TRBD2,few,TRBV7-3,TRBJ2-1
TGTGCCAGCAGTTTACCGGGTAGTAGCACAGATACGCAGTATTTT,CASSLPGSSTDTQYF,-,many,TRBV28,TRBJ2-3
TGTGCCAGCAGCCCCGGCAGGATCTATGGCTACACCTTC,CASSPGRIYGYTF,-,many,TRBV7-9,TRBJ1-2
TGCAGTGCTAGTAAGACGGGCTCAAACACTGAAGCTTTCTTT,CSASKTGSNTEAFF,-,many,TRBV20-1,TRBJ1-1
TGTGCCAGCAGTTACTCCCCTTTACAGGGTGGGAACACTGAAGCTTTCTTT,CASSYSPLQGGNTEAFF,-,many,TRBV6-5,TRBJ1-1
TGTGCCAGCAGCCTAGCTGGAGTTGCCGAGCAGTACTTC,CASSLAGVAEQYF,-,many,TRBV7-8,TRBJ2-7
TGTGCCTGGACCAGGACTAGCGCTTTAGATACGCAGTATTTT,CAWTRTSALDTQYF,TRBD2,few,TRBV30,TRBJ2-3
TGTGCCAGCAGCTTCAGCACCTCTGGAAACACCATATATTTT,CASSFSTSGNTIYF,-,once,TRBV7-9,TRBJ1-3
TGTGCCAGCAGTAGGGACGGGGGGGCCTACGAGCAGTACTTC,CASSRDGGAYEQYF,TRBD2,many,TRBV12-3/TRBV12-4,TRBJ2-7
TGCAGTGCTAGAATCCGGGACGGGGACGAAGAGATCCTGTTCTTC,CSARIRDGDEEILFF,-,-,TRBV20-1,TRBJ2-1
TGTGCCAGCAGCCCCTATGGGACTAGTCTTAGTGAGCAGTTCTTC,CASSPYGTSLSEQFF,TRBD2,many,TRBV7-3,TRBJ2-1
TGTGCCAGCAGCCGGCCCCCGGCGTACGAGCAGTACTTC,CASSRPPAYEQYF,-,many,TRBV5-4,TRBJ2-7
TGTGCCAGCAGCCCATCTACGACAGGGGTGAAGACTGAAGCTTTCTTT,CASSPSTTGVKTEAFF,TRBD1,few,TRBV7-3,TRBJ1-1
TGCAGTGCTCCTAGCGGGGGATACAATGAGCAGTTCTTC,CSAPSGGYNEQFF,TRBD2,many,TRBV20-1,TRBJ2-1
TGCGCCAGCAGCATACGACAGGGTACGAACGAGCAGTACTTC,CASSIRQGTNEQYF,TRBD1,many,TRBV5-1,TRBJ2-7
TGTGCCAGCAGCTTCCTGACAGGGGACCACTACAATGAGCAGTTCTTC,CASSFLTGDHYNEQFF,TRBD1,-,TRBV7-6,TRBJ2-1
TGTGCCAGCAATATAGTGCGGCAAGCTAACTATGGCTACACCTTC,CASNIVRQANYGYTF,-,-,TRBV2,TRBJ1-2
TGCGCCAGCAGCTTAAGCGGGACAGATCAGCCCCGGCATTTT,CASSLSGTDQPRHF,TRBD1,-,TRBV5-1,TRBJ1-5
TGCGCCAGCAGCCAAGGACTAGCGGGGGGCGGGGAGACCCAGTACTTC,CASSQGLAGGGETQYF,TRBD2,many,TRBV4-1,TRBJ2-5
TGTGCCAGCAGTGAGACCTTACGGGGGGATACGCAGTATTTT,CASSETLRGDTQYF,-,-,TRBV6-6,TRBJ2-3
TGTGCCAGCGGGTTGGGTAGGACCGGAATGTGGACCACTGAAGCTTTCTTT,CASGLGRTGMWTTEAFF,-,-,TRBV5-8,TRBJ1-1
TGTGCCAGCAGCTCCACCGGGCGGAGACCTGAAGCTTTCTTT,CASSSTGRRPEAFF,-,-,TRBV11-2,TRBJ1-1
TGTGCCAGCAGCCAATCGACAGGGGTGGGGGGCTACACCTTC,CASSQSTGVGGYTF,TRBD1,few,TRBV14,TRBJ1-2
TGTGCCAGCAGCCAAGATCTGGGGTCTGAGCAGTTCTTC,CASSQDLGSEQFF,-,many,TRBV3-1,TRBJ2-1
TGTGCCAGCAGCGGCCCGGACGGACTAATAGGCTACACCTTC,CASSGPDGLIGYTF,-,-,TRBV5-8,TRBJ1-2
TGCAGTGCTAGAGATTCCGCCAGGAACACTGAAGCTTTCTTT,CSARDSARNTEAFF,-,few,TRBV20-1,TRBJ1-1
TGCGCCAGCAGCTTTGGAGGGACTGGGGCCAACGTCCTGACTTTC,CASSFGGTGANVLTF,-,many,TRBV5-1,TRBJ2-6
TGCGCCAGCAGCTTCTCCGACCAAGAGACCCAGTACTTC,CASSFSDQETQYF,-,many,TRBV5-1,TRBJ2-5
TGTGCCAGCAGCTGGGACAGGGGAAGCAATCAGTCCCAGCATTTT,CASSWDRGSNQSQHF,TRBD1,-,TRBV7-2,TRBJ1-5
TGTGCCAGCAGTTTCGGATCATTCTACAATGAGCAGTTCTTC,CASSFGSFYNEQFF,-,many,TRBV12-3/TRBV12-4,TRBJ2-1
TGCGCCAGCAGCCAAGAGCTCGCGGACCGGCAGTTCTTC,CASSQELADRQFF,-,many,TRBV4-3,TRBJ2-1
TGTGCCAGCAGCCTCACGGATTACGAGCAGTACTTC,CASSLTDYEQYF,-,many,TRBV18,TRBJ2-7
TGTGCCAGCAGTTTGACAGGGACATCATGGTATGGCTACACCTTC,CASSLTGTSWYGYTF,TRBD1,-,TRBV28,TRBJ1-2
TGCAGTGCTACGCACCGGATTTACAATGAGCAGTACTTC,CSATHRIYNEQYF,-,once,TRBV20-1,TRBJ2-7
TGCAGTGCTCCGACTCCGAGGACTAGCGGGAGTGTAGAGACCCAGTACTTC,CSAPTPRTSGSVETQYF,TRBD2,-,TRBV20-1,TRBJ2-5
TGTGCCAGCAGTGAATCTCTTGTAAACACTGAAGCTTTCTTT,CASSESLVNTEAFF,-,few,TRBV25-1,TRBJ1-1
TGTGCCAGCAGGCTAGCGGGGGCGGGGAATGAGCAGTTCTTC,CASRLAGAGNEQFF,TRBD2,many,TRBV2,TRBJ2-1
TGTGCCAGCAGTGATTGGGGGGGGTACAATGAGCAGTACTTC,CASSDWGGYNEQYF,TRBD2,-,TRBV6-1,TRBJ2-7
TGTGCCAGCAGCTATAATAGGTGGGCTGAAGCTTTCTTT,CASSYNRWAEAFF,-,-,TRBV27,TRBJ1-1